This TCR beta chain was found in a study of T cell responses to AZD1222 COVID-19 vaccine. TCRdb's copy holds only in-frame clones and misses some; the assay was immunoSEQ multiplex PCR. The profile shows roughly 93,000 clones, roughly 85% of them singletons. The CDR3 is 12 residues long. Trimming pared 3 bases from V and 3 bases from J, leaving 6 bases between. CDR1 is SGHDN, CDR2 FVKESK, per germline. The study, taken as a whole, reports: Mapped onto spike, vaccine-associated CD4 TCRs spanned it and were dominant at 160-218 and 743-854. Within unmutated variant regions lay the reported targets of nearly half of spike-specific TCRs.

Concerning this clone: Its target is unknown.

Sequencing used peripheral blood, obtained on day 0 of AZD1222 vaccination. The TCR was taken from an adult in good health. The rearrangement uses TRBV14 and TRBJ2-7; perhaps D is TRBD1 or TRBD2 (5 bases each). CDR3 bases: TGTGCCAGCAGCCATGGGGGCTACGAGCAGTACTTC. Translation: CASSHGGYEQYF. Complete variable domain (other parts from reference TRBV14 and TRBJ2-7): EAGVTQFPSHSVIEKGQTVTLRCDPISGHDNLYWYRRVMGKEIKFLLHFVKESKQDESGMPNNRFLAERTGGTYSTLKVQPAELEDSGVYFCASSHGGYEQYFGPGTRLTVT.